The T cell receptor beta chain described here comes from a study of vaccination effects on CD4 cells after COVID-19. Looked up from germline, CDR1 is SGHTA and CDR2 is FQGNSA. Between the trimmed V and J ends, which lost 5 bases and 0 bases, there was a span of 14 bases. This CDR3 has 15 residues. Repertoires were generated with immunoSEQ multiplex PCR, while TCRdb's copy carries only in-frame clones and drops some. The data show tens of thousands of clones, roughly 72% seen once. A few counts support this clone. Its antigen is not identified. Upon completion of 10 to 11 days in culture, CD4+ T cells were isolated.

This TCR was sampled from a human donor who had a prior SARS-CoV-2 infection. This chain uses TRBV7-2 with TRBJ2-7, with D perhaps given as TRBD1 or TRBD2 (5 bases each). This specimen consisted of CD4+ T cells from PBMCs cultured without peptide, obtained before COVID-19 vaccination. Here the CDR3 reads CASSHPGRSSYEQYF. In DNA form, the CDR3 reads TGTGCCAGCAGCCACCCGGGACGGAGCTCCTACGAGCAGTACTTC.